One and the same sample provided the 16 T cell receptor beta chains below, sequenced in a study of T cell changes during pregnancy in multiple sclerosis. Produced via immunoSEQ multiplex PCR; TCRdb's table is partial and in-frame only. The sample shows around 66,000 clones, 75% to 95% of them seen only once. The sample here was peripheral blood, taken in the third trimester of pregnancy. Receptors originate from a female donor in good health, enrolled as a control in a pregnancy study.

This chain uses TRBV5-6 with TRBJ1-2, with a weak D call TRBD1 (5 bases). CDR1 is SGHDT, CDR2 YYEEEE, per germline. The CDR3 covers 15 residues. Trimming pared 3 bases from V and 7 bases from J, leaving 19 bases between. CDR3 sequence: CASSSGGFQRGGYTF. DNA of the CDR3: TGTGCCAGCAGCTCGGGGGGGTTCCAACGGGGTGGCTACACCTTC. The full variable domain, completed using reference TRBV5-6 and TRBJ1-2, is DAGVTQSPTHLIKTRGQQVTLRCSPKSGHDTVSWYQQALGQGPQFIFQYYEEEERQRGNFPDRFSGHQFPNYSSELNVNALLLGDSALYLCASSSGGFQRGGYTFGSGTRLTVV.

The chain has TRBV28 and TRBJ2-7; D may be TRBD2 (6 bases). The V gene lost 4 bases and the J gene lost 2 bases, with 18 bases spanning the gap. CDR1 MDHEN and CDR2 SYDVKM come from the germline V gene. The CDR3 spans 16 residues. The CDR3 loop reads CASSSPPAGRTYEQYF. The DNA for the CDR3 is TGTGCCAGCAGTTCACCGCCCGCGGGAAGAACCTACGAGCAGTACTTC.

The chain couples TRBV28 to TRBJ2-7, with TRBD2 as a possible D gene (5 bases). In germline, CDR1 is MDHEN, CDR2 SYDVKM. V dropped 3 bases and J dropped 4 bases, with 22 bases sitting between them. The CDR3 has 17 residues. The CDR3 is CASSFTPLGGVKYEQYF. The CDR3 DNA reads as TGTGCCAGCAGTTTCACCCCCCTTGGAGGAGTCAAGTACGAGCAGTACTTC.

The rearrangement uses TRBV15 and TRBJ2-4; 9 bases match TRBD1. The junction had 9 bases not matched to a gene; V was cut back by 8 bases and J by 7 bases. CDR1 is LNHNV, CDR2 YYDKDF, per germline (reference sequence). The CDR3 has 14 amino acids. The CDR3 bases are TGTGCCACCTCAACACCCGGGACAGGGAACATTCAGTACTTC. This gives the protein CATSTPGTGNIQYF.

The chain couples TRBV5-1 to TRBJ2-5, with TRBD1 matching 8 bases. Germline trimming cut 3 bases from V and 3 bases from J; bases unmatched to any gene: 4. This CDR3 has 14 residues. The V gene's germline CDR1 is SGHRS and CDR2 YFSETQ. DNA of the CDR3: TGCGCCAGCAGCTCCGGACAGGGCGAAGAGACCCAGTACTTC. Its translation: CASSSGQGEETQYF.

This sequence joins TRBV2 and TRBJ1-5; tentatively, D is TRBD1 (6 bases). From germline, CDR1 is SNHLY and CDR2 FYNNEI. The CDR3 is 15 amino acids. V shed 8 bases and J shed 7 bases, with 21 bases lying between them. The CDR3 coding sequence is TGTGCCAGCCTCCCAGGAACAGGGAAAAACCAGCCCCAGCATTTT. The encoded protein is CASLPGTGKNQPQHF. The entire variable domain, with the rest obtained from reference TRBV2 and TRBJ1-5, is as follows: EPEVTQTPSHQVTQMGQEVILRCVPISNHLYFYWYRQILGQKVEFLVSFYNNEISEKSEIFDDQFSVERPDGSNFTLKIRSTKLEDSAMYFCASLPGTGKNQPQHFGDGTRLSIL.

The gene calls are TRBV5-4 and TRBJ2-2; 11 positions agree with TRBD2. Losses at the gene ends were 4 bases for V and 7 bases for J; bases not matched to a gene: 6. The CDR3 runs to 15 residues. CDR1 and CDR2 (germline): SGHNT, YYREEE (reference sequence). CDR3 DNA: TGTGCCAGCAGCCCGGTAGCGGGGGGGATCGGGGAGCTGTTTTTT. Translating it yields CASSPVAGGIGELFF.

The chain couples TRBV15 to TRBJ2-7; TRBD2 agrees at 11 bases. This CDR3 comprises 17 residues. V shed 0 bases and J 4 bases; nucleotides not matched to a gene: 8. Germline values: CDR1 LNHNV, CDR2 YYDKDF (reference sequence). The CDR3 DNA follows: TGTGCCACCAGCAGAGATGGGACTAGCGGACTGCCTTACGAGCAGTACTTC. Protein: CATSRDGTSGLPYEQYF.

The chain uses TRBV29-1 and TRBJ2-5, with D possibly being TRBD2 (5 bases). Germline CDR1 SQVTM, CDR2 ANQGSEA. The V end was cut by 4 bases, the J end by 4 bases, with 10 bases between. CDR3 length: 12 residues. CDR3 loop: CSVGASLETQYF. CDR3 DNA: TGCAGCGTTGGGGCTAGCTTAGAGACCCAGTACTTC.

This clone has only one observation. V is TRBV15 and J is TRBJ2-7, with D perhaps matching TRBD1 (5 bases). Germline loops: CDR1 LNHNV, CDR2 YYDKDF (reference sequence). The length of the CDR3 is 12 residues. Trimming shortened V by 3 bases and J by 6 bases, and 9 bases separated the two germline ends. This CDR3 reads CATSSRVGEQYF. The CDR3 DNA reads TGTGCCACCAGCAGCAGGGTTGGCGAGCAGTACTTC.

The chain uses TRBV19 and TRBJ1-3; D not resolved. CDR1 is LNHDA, CDR2 SQIVND, per germline (reference sequence). Trimming shortened V by 5 bases and J by 0 bases, and 2 bases separated the two germline ends. This CDR3 has 12 residues. The CDR3 DNA reads TGTGCCAGTAGTTACTCTGGAAACACCATATATTTT. Residues: CASSYSGNTIYF.

The chain is built from TRBV29-1 and TRBJ2-1; TRBD1 agrees at 8 bases. V lost 1 base, J lost 6 bases, and 2 bases stayed unmatched. CDR1 and CDR2 (germline): SQVTM, ANQGSEA. The CDR3 length is 13 residues. The CDR3 DNA sequence: TGCAGCGTTGAAGCGGACAGGGTCAATGAGCAGTTCTTC. This sequence encodes CSVEADRVNEQFF.

This rearrangement joins TRBV10-2 to TRBJ2-7; possible D gene TRBD1, 6 bases. Germline V gene data show CDR1 as WSHSY and CDR2 as SAAADI. Trimming took 8 bases from V and 2 from J, leaving 13 bases between them. The CDR3 totals 13 residues. The CDR3 DNA is TGCGCCAGCTCACAGGGACCTACCTACGAGCAGTACTTC. Translating it yields CASSQGPTYEQYF.

This sequence joins TRBV5-6 and TRBJ2-7; 9 bases fit TRBD1. The CDR3 covers 14 residues. V was pared by 2 bases and J by 6 bases, with 6 bases of the junction left unmatched. Germline V gene sequence: CDR1 SGHDT, CDR2 YYEEEE. CDR3 DNA: TGTGCCAGCAGCTTTCTTACAGGGGGCGGCGAGCAGTACTTC. It codes for CASSFLTGGGEQYF.

The J gene is TRBJ1-4, the V gene TRBV2, with D perhaps TRBD1 (5 bases). Germline V gives CDR1 SNHLY, CDR2 FYNNEI. CDR3 length: 13 residues. With 8 bases removed from V and 2 bases from J, the gap between germline ends came to 9 bases. The CDR3 spells CASSAGTNEKLFF. As DNA, the CDR3 is TGTGCCAGCTCTGCAGGGACTAATGAAAAACTGTTTTTT.

This clone was picked up a small number of times. The chain employs TRBV7-2 and TRBJ2-7; the D is unclear. Germline CDR1 SGHTA, CDR2 FQGNSA. Trimming removed 2 bases from V and 1 base from J, with 6 bases in between. CDR3 length: 13 amino acids. The CDR3 nucleotides read TGTGCCAGCAGCTTAATCCGGTCCTACGAGCAGTACTTC. It encodes CASSLIRSYEQYF.